This section outlines one T cell receptor beta chain sequence together with its context. This clone was recorded once. Its specific antigen is unknown. Per-nucleotide qualities are absent, and no much larger clonotype sits a single base away. The sample's time point label is to be understood as: baseline before first vaccination. The vaccinee samples were drawn from two UK trials, COV001 and COV002, one of which was a single-blind randomized controlled phase 2/3 trial testing AZD1222 (ChAdOx1 nCoV-19) in healthy adults. For TCRbeta chain sequencing, PBMC samples were collected from trial participants at day 0 and at day 28 after the second dose. The source of the sample is a study of T cell responses to AZD1222 COVID-19 vaccine (dated by TCRdb to the early 2020s). A note on the overall study: AZD1222 recipients whose second dose came at about 4 weeks and those whose second dose came at about 12 weeks were combined into one group, since spike-specific TCR depth and breadth did not differ between the two schedules. TCR sequencing was performed for 233 trial participants, of whom about 200 were given two doses of AZD1222 and around 25 were given two doses of MenACWY control vaccine. Enrollment into the trials was organized by age into subgroups of 18-55, 56-69 and 70-plus years, and those subgroups contained about 160, 30 and 59 TCR-sequenced participants, respectively.

What the authors observed across the whole study: Because no day 14 peak-response samples were available, repertoires were characterized only after the peak T cell response. Epitopes outside the regions mutated in the B.1.351 and B.1.1.7 variants were reportedly recognized by nearly half of the unique spike-specific TCRs. CD4 TCRs associated with the vaccine covered the entire spike protein, and the dominant responses were in regions 160-218 and 743-854. In the small 56-69-year group, the increase in depth fell short of significance, most likely because of low power. Conclusions about previously exposed vaccinees were limited because only 5 or 6 AZD1222 recipients were SARS-CoV-2 seropositive at baseline. Spike-specific TCR breadth and depth rose significantly after two AZD1222 doses compared with day 0 and with MenACWY recipients. Participants were mostly white British and included more females than males, and it was suggested by the authors that clonal diversity may have been underestimated.

The CDR3 regions of human TCRbeta chains were subjected to immunosequencing. Per the source publication's procedure: Repertoire TCRs were checked for matches against a reference library of SARS-CoV-2-specific TCRs that had been generated using the MIRA antigen-specificity platform. Breadth was defined as the fraction of unique TCRs that were SARS-CoV-2-associated, and depth was defined as the fraction of total T cells that were SARS-CoV-2-associated. Using the MIRA data, every spike-specific TCR was mapped to the spike region that the TCR reacted to and assigned to either a CD4 or a CD8 class. Log10-transformed breadth and depth values were compared by one-way ANOVA with Sidak's multiple comparisons tests. The immuneACCESS repertoire file appears here via TCRdb, limited to in-frame rearrangements. These files lack a portion of the clones; in checked studies, under half of the deficit traces to unresolved V genes, and the cause of the others is not known. That table is the source of V, J and clone size, and D and trimming were worked out from the DNA. The table for this sample lists 140,000 to 150,000 clones; around 93% of them were counted only once. The ten largest clones add up to over 8% of the sample.

The source is an adult in good health. This sample comprised peripheral blood, obtained on day 0 of AZD1222 vaccination.

This receptor carries the CDR3 CASSTAGTSYDEQFF. The nucleotide sequence is given as TGTGCCAGCAGTACCGCTGGCACCAGTTACGATGAGCAGTTCTTC. The rearrangement joined TRBV6-5 to TRBJ2-1; there is no confident call for the D gene. Trimming takes 5 bases from V and 8 bases from J, and the germline ends sit 19 bases apart. As encoded in the germline V gene, CDR1 is MNHEY while CDR2 is SVGAGI. From the cysteine through the phenylalanine, the CDR3 covers 15 amino acids. The kept DNA is CDR3 alone, 45 bases in frame from the first base.